This T cell receptor (beta chain) was obtained from a study of control samples from healthy donors and cancer patients. Some clones are missing from TCRdb's copy, which holds only in-frame ones; the method was immunoSEQ multiplex PCR. The repertoire holds 120,000 or so clones, with around 92% as singletons. This clone was observed a single time. The sequencing sample was made of PBMCs. This clonotype was obtained from a man older than 75 with head and neck cancer.

The CDR3 sequence is CASSSSAATYEQYF. The CDR3 DNA sequence: TGCGCCAGCAGCTCCTCAGCGGCAACCTACGAGCAGTACTTC. The chain carries TRBV5-1 and TRBJ2-7; tentative D call: TRBD2 (5 bases). The CDR3 covers 14 residues. V was shortened by 3 bases and J by 2 bases, with 12 bases between the two germline ends. Germline CDR1 and CDR2: SGHRS and YFSETQ.